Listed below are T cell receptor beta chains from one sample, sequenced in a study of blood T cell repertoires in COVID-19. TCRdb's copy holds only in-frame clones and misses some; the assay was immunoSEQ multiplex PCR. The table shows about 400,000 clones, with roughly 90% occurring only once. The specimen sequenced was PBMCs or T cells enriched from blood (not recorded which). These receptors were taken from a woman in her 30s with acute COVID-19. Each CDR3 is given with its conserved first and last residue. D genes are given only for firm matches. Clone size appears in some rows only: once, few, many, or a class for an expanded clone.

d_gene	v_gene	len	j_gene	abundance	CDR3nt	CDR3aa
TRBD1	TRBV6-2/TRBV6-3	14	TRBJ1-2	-	TGTGCCAGCAGTTACTCGGGACAGGGTAATGGCTACACCTTC	CASSYSGQGNGYTF
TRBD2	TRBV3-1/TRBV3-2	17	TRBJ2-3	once	TGTGCCAGCAGCCAAGCTTCGACTAGCGGGCCTCGGGGTACGCAGTATTTT	CASSQASTSGPRGTQYF
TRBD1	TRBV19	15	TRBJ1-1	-	TGTGCCAGTAGTATCACCCCGACAGGGTCGGCTGAAGCTTTCTTT	CASSITPTGSAEAFF
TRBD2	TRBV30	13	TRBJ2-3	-	TGTGCCTGGACCGGGGGGAACACAGATACGCAGTATTTT	CAWTGGNTDTQYF
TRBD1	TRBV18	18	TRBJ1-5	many	TGTGCCAGCTCACCATATAGGGCGACAGGGATTAACCATCAGCCCCAGCATTTT	CASSPYRATGINHQPQHF
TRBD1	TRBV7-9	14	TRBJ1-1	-	TGTGCCAGCAGCGGAATGGACAGGAGGACTGAAGCTTTCTTT	CASSGMDRRTEAFF
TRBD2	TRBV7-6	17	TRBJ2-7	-	TGTGCCAGCAGTGGGGGACTAGCGGGGGGTCCCCCCTACGAGCAGTACTTC	CASSGGLAGGPPYEQYF
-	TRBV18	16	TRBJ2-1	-	TGTGCCAGCTCACCACCGAGGCGGGGCGAAGACAATGAGCAGTTCTTC	CASSPPRRGEDNEQFF
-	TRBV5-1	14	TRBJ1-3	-	TGCGCCAGCAGCCCGGACATCTCTGGAAACACCATATATTTT	CASSPDISGNTIYF
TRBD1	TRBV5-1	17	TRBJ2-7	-	TGCGCCAGCAGCGAGAATAAAGGACAGGGGGCCTTCTACGAGCAGTACTTC	CASSENKGQGAFYEQYF
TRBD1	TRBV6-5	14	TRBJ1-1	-	TGTGCCAGCATAGATGACAGGGCTCGCACTGAAGCTTTCTTT	CASIDDRARTEAFF
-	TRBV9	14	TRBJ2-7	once	TGTGCCAGCAGCGTCATCCTAGGATCCTACGAGCAGTACTTC	CASSVILGSYEQYF
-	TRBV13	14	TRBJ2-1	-	TGTGCCAGCGGATCCGGGGAGACTAACAATGAGCAGTTCTTC	CASGSGETNNEQFF
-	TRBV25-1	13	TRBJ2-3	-	TGTGCCACCACAGCGGACGGCACAGATACGCAGTATTTT	CATTADGTDTQYF
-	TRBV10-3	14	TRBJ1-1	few	TGTGCCATCACCGGACAAGTAGGTAACACTGAAGCTTTCTTT	CAITGQVGNTEAFF
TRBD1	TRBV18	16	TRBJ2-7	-	TGTGCCAGCTCACCACCCGAGACAGGGGGCGACGACGAGCAGTACTTC	CASSPPETGGDDEQYF
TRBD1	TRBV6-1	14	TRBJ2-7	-	TGTGCCAGCAGTGACGGGACAGGGTTGAACGAGCAGTACTTC	CASSDGTGLNEQYF
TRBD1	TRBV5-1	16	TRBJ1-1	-	TGCGCCAGCAGCGAGCGAGGGGACAGGGCGAACACTGAAGCTTTCTTT	CASSERGDRANTEAFF
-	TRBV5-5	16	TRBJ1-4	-	TGTGCCAGCAGCTTGGCCGCGGCCGCCTTTAATGAAAAACTGTTTTTT	CASSLAAAAFNEKLFF
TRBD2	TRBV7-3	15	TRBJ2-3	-	TGTGCCAGCAGCACGGGACTAGCCCTCACAGATACGCAGTATTTT	CASSTGLALTDTQYF
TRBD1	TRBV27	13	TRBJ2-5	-	TGTGCCAGCAGAAGACAGGGTGGCGAGACCCAGTACTTC	CASRRQGGETQYF
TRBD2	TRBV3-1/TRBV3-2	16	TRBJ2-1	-	TGTGCCAGCAGCCAAGATTGGCGGGGGGATATCAATGAGCAGTTCTTC	CASSQDWRGDINEQFF
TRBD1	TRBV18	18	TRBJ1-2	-	TGTGCCAGCTCACCAATTTGGCAGGGGGCCGGATCCAACTATGGCTACACCTTC	CASSPIWQGAGSNYGYTF
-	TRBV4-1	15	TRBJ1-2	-	TGCGCCAGCAGCCACCTAAGGCAGTCGGGGTATGGCTACACCTTC	CASSHLRQSGYGYTF
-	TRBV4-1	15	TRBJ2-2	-	TGCGCCAGCAGCCCTGAACCAGGGGACACCGGGGAGCTGTTTTTT	CASSPEPGDTGELFF
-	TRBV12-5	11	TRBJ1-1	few	TGTGCTAGTGGCCGGGGAACAGAAGCTTTCTTT	CASGRGTEAFF
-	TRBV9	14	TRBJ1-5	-	TGTGCCAGCAGCGTAGGGCTGAGCAATCAGCCCCAGCATTTT	CASSVGLSNQPQHF
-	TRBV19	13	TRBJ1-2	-	TGTGCCAGTAGTATGGGGGGAGACCAGGGCTACACCTTC	CASSMGGDQGYTF
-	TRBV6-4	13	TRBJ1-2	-	TGTGCCAGCAGTGACGGGAGGGGAGGTGGCTACACCTTC	CASSDGRGGGYTF
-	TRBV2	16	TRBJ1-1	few	TGTGCCAGCAGAGATTTCCGGTCTGGGGCGGGGACTGAAGCTTTCTTT	CASRDFRSGAGTEAFF
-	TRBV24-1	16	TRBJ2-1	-	TGTGCCACCAGTCGGAGCGACAGCGTACTAAACAATGAGCAGTTCTTC	CATSRSDSVLNNEQFF
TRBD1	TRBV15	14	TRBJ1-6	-	TGTGCCACCAGCAGGGGACAGAAGGATTCACCCCTCCACTTT	CATSRGQKDSPLHF
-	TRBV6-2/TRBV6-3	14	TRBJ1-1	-	TGTGCCAGCAGTTACGAAAGGGGAGGCACTGAAGCTTTCTTT	CASSYERGGTEAFF
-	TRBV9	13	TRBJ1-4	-	TGTGCCAGCAAGAGTCCAGGGGATGAAAAACTGTTTTTT	CASKSPGDEKLFF
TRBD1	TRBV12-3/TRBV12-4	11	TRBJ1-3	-	TGTGCCAGCAGTTTGAGGGGACAGGGATATTTT	CASSLRGQGYF